These T cell receptor beta chains were read from a single sample in a study of blood T cell repertoires in COVID-19. TCRdb keeps only in-frame clones here, not all; method: immunoSEQ multiplex PCR. The sample includes about 110,000 clones, over 65% of them seen just once. The sequenced material came from peripheral blood. These receptors all stem from a woman aged 55-70 years with acute or convalescent COVID-19. Both conserved end residues are part of each CDR3. The D gene is left open where the match is weak. Clone sizes are given selectively: once, few, many, or a class where the clone is expanded.

j_gene: TRBJ2-1
v_gene: TRBV28
d_gene: .
abundance: .
len: 14
CDR3aa: CASSLLGGPNEQFF
CDR3nt: TGTGCCAGCAGTTTATTGGGGGGGCCCAATGAGCAGTTCTTC

j_gene: TRBJ1-1
v_gene: TRBV18
d_gene: .
abundance: once
len: 13
CDR3aa: CASSVGGAPEAFF
CDR3nt: TGTGCCAGCTCGGTAGGGGGGGCCCCTGAAGCTTTCTTT

j_gene: TRBJ2-2
v_gene: TRBV7-9
d_gene: .
abundance: .
len: 15
CDR3aa: CASSLDRRRGGELFF
CDR3nt: TGTGCCAGCAGCTTAGACCGGAGGCGAGGCGGGGAGCTGTTTTTT

j_gene: TRBJ2-7
v_gene: TRBV19
d_gene: .
abundance: few
len: 13
CDR3aa: CASSIASGDEQYF
CDR3nt: TGTGCCAGTAGTATTGCCAGCGGAGATGAGCAGTACTTC

j_gene: TRBJ2-1
v_gene: TRBV28
d_gene: TRBD2
abundance: once
len: 15
CDR3aa: CASNPSGTHHNEQFF
CDR3nt: TGTGCCAGCAACCCTAGCGGGACCCATCACAATGAGCAGTTCTTC

j_gene: TRBJ1-3
v_gene: TRBV7-9
d_gene: .
abundance: .
len: 15
CDR3aa: CASSPTGGAGNTIYF
CDR3nt: TGTGCCAGCAGCCCGACGGGGGGGGCGGGAAACACCATATATTTT

j_gene: TRBJ2-2
v_gene: TRBV5-5
d_gene: .
abundance: .
len: 16
CDR3aa: CASSPTAYPYTGELFF
CDR3nt: TGTGCCAGCAGCCCGACAGCTTACCCCTACACCGGGGAGCTGTTTTTT

j_gene: TRBJ1-3
v_gene: TRBV28
d_gene: .
abundance: .
len: 14
CDR3aa: CASHRESAGNTIYF
CDR3nt: TGTGCCAGCCACAGGGAATCGGCTGGAAACACCATATATTTT

j_gene: TRBJ1-2
v_gene: TRBV4-1
d_gene: .
abundance: once
len: 14
CDR3aa: CASSRDEGLGGYTF
CDR3nt: TGCGCCAGCAGCCGAGACGAGGGACTGGGTGGCTACACCTTC

j_gene: TRBJ1-2
v_gene: TRBV13
d_gene: TRBD1
abundance: .
len: 17
CDR3aa: CASSFEGQGVIDYGYTF
CDR3nt: TGTGCCAGCAGCTTCGAGGGACAGGGTGTAATAGACTATGGCTACACCTTC

j_gene: TRBJ1-4
v_gene: TRBV28
d_gene: .
abundance: .
len: 14
CDR3aa: CASSRGGPNEKLFF
CDR3nt: TGTGCCAGCAGTAGGGGCGGACCAAATGAAAAACTGTTTTTT

j_gene: TRBJ2-5
v_gene: TRBV19
d_gene: TRBD1
abundance: .
len: 16
CDR3aa: CASSIPGQVGQETQYF
CDR3nt: TGTGCCAGTAGTATACCGGGACAGGTGGGTCAAGAGACCCAGTACTTC

j_gene: TRBJ1-2
v_gene: TRBV7-3
d_gene: .
abundance: .
len: 13
CDR3aa: CASSLGRAYGYTF
CDR3nt: TGTGCCAGCAGCTTAGGCAGGGCCTATGGCTACACCTTC

j_gene: TRBJ2-2
v_gene: TRBV4-1
d_gene: .
abundance: .
len: 13
CDR3aa: CASSQPLLGELFF
CDR3nt: TGCGCCAGCAGCCAACCCCTACTCGGGGAGCTGTTTTTT

j_gene: TRBJ2-5
v_gene: TRBV7-3
d_gene: TRBD2
abundance: .
len: 16
CDR3aa: CASSLRGREGLETQYF
CDR3nt: TGTGCCAGCAGCTTAAGAGGGCGGGAGGGCCTTGAGACCCAGTACTTC

j_gene: TRBJ1-1
v_gene: TRBV6-5
d_gene: .
abundance: .
len: 15
CDR3aa: CASSYVGSLNTEAFF
CDR3nt: TGTGCCAGCAGTTACGTGGGCAGTCTGAACACTGAAGCTTTCTTT

j_gene: TRBJ2-3
v_gene: TRBV10-3
d_gene: TRBD2
abundance: .
len: 14
CDR3aa: CANRAGGIENTQYF
CDR3nt: TGTGCCAATCGAGCGGGGGGGATTGAAAATACGCAGTATTTT